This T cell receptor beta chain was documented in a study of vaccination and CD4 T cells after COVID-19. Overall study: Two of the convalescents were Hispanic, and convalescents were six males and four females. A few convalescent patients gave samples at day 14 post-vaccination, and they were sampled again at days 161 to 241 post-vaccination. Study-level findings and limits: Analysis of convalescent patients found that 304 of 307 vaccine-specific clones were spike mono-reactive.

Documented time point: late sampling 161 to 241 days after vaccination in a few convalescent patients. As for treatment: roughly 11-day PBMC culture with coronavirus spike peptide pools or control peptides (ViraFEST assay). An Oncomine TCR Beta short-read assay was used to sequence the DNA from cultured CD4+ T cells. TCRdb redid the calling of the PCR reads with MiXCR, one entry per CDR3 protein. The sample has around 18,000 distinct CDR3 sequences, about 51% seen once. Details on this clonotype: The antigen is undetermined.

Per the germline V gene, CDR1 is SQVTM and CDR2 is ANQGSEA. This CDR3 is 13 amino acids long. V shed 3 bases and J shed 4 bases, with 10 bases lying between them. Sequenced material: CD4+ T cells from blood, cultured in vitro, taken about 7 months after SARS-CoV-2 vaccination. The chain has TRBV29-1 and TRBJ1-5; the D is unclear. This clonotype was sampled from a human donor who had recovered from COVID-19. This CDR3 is CSVDPDPNQPQHF. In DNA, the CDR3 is TGCAGCGTTGACCCTGATCCGAATCAGCCCCAGCATTTT.